This T cell receptor (beta chain) was recorded in a study of blood T cell repertoires in COVID-19. Study overall: Specimens from acute and convalescent COVID-19 originated in the United States, Italy and Spain. Nucleic acid was either cDNA or gDNA, and it came from T cells, B-cell-depleted T cells, or PBMCs.

Recruitment covered 25 or so US areas and drew participants whose ages spanned about 18 to 89 years. Germline CDR1 SGHTA, CDR2 FQGNSA. The V gene end was trimmed by 6 bases and the J gene end by 2 bases; junction bases not matched to a gene: 6. The CDR3 runs 16 residues. In the original analysis: Reference gene primer amplification gave nucleated cell count estimates. TCRdb's copy holds only in-frame clones and misses some; the assay was immunoSEQ multiplex PCR. That table supplies the V and J calls and clone size; D and trimming were determined from the DNA. The sample has over 150,000 clones; approximately 80% are singletons.

This sequence originates from a woman in her fifties or sixties who had recovered from COVID-19. The sequencing sample was made of PBMCs or T cells enriched from blood (not recorded which). The chain employs TRBV7-2 and TRBJ2-3; 12 bases map to TRBD2. CDR3 amino acids: CASRTRTSGATDTQYF. The CDR3, as DNA: TGTGCCAGCAGGACTAGGACTAGCGGGGCCACAGATACGCAGTATTTT. The full variable domain, completed using reference TRBV7-2 and TRBJ2-3, is GAGVSQSPSNKVTEKGKDVELRCDPISGHTALYWYRQSLGQGLEFLIYFQGNSAPDKSGLPSDRFSAERTGGSVSTLTIQRTQQEDSAVYLCASRTRTSGATDTQYFGPGTRLTVL.